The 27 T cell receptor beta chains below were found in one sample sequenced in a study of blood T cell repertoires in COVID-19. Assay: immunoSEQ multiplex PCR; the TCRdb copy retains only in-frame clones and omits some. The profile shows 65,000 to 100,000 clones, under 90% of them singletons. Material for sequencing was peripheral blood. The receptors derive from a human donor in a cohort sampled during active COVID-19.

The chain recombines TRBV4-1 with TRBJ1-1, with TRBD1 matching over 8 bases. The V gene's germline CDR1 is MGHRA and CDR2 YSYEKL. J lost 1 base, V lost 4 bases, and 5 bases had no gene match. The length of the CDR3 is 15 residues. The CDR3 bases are TGCGCCAGCAGCCCAGACAGGGGAAGGAACACTGAAGCTTTCTTT. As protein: CASSPDRGRNTEAFF.

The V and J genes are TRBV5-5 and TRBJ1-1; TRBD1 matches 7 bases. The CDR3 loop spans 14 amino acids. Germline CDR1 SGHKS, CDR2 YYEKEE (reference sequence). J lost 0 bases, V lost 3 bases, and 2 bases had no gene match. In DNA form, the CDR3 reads TGTGCCAGCAGCTGGGGACAGATGAACACTGAAGCTTTCTTT. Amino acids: CASSWGQMNTEAFF.

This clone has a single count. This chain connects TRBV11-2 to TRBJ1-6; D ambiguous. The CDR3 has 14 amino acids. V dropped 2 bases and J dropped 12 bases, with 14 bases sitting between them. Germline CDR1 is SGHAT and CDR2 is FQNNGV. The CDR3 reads CASSLLDQRLPLHF. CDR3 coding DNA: TGTGCCAGCAGCTTACTGGATCAGCGGTTACCCCTCCACTTT.

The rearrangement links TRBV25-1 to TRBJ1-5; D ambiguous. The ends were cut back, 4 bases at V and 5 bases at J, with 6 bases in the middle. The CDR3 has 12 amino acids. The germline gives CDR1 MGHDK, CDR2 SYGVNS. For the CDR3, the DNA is TGTGCCAGCAGTGCACGAGATCAGCCCCAGCATTTT. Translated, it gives CASSARDQPQHF.

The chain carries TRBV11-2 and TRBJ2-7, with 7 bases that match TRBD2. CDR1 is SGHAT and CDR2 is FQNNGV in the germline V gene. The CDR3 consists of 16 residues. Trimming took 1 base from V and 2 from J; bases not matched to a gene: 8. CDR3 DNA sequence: TGTGCCAGCAGCTTAGGTCCTAGCGGATTCGCCTACGAGCAGTACTTC. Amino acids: CASSLGPSGFAYEQYF.

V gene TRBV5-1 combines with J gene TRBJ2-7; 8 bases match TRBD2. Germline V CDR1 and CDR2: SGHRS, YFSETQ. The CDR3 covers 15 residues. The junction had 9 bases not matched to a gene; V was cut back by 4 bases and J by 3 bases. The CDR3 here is CASSPGGSGDYEQYF. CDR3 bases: TGCGCCAGCAGCCCTGGTGGTAGCGGGGACTACGAGCAGTACTTC.

CDR3 sequence: CASSLDSSGGALSQYF. CDR3 nucleotides: TGTGCCAGCAGCTTGGATTCTAGCGGGGGGGCTTTGTCCCAGTACTTC. The chain carries TRBV5-4 and TRBJ2-5, with 12 nucleotides matching TRBD2. V lost 0 bases, J lost 9 bases, and 9 bases stayed unmatched. CDR3 length equals 16 residues. Per the germline V gene, CDR1 is SGHNT and CDR2 is YYREEE (reference sequence).

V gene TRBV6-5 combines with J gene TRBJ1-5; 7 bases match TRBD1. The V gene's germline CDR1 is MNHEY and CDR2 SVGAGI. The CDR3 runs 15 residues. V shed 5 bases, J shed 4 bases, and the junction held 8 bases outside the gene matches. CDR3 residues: CASSLGQNLNQPQHF. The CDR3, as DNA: TGTGCCAGCAGTCTGGGACAGAACCTTAATCAGCCCCAGCATTTT.

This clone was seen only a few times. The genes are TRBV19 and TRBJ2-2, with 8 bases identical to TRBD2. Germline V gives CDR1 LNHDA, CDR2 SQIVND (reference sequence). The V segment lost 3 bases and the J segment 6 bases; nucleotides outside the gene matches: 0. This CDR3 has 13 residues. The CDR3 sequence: CASSIGGAGELFF. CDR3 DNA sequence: TGTGCCAGTAGTATCGGGGGGGCCGGGGAGCTGTTTTTT.

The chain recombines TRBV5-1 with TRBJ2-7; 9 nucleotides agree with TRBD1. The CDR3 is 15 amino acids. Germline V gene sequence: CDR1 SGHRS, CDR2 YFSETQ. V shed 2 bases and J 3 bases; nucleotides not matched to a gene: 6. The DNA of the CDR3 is TGCGCCAGCAGCTTAGGGAGACAGGGGGTCTACGAGCAGTACTTC. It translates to CASSLGRQGVYEQYF.

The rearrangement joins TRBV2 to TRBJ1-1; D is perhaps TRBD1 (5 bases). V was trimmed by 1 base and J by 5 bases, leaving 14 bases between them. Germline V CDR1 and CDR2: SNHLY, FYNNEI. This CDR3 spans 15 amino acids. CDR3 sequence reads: CASSEGPGRETEAFF. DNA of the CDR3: TGTGCCAGCAGTGAAGGACCAGGGCGGGAGACTGAAGCTTTCTTT.

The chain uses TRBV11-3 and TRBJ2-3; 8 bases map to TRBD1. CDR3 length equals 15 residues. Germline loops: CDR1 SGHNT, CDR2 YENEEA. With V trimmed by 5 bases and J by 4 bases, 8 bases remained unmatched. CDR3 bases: TGTGCCAGCAGCGGCGGACAGGGTGGGCCAGATACGCAGTATTTT. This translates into CASSGGQGGPDTQYF.

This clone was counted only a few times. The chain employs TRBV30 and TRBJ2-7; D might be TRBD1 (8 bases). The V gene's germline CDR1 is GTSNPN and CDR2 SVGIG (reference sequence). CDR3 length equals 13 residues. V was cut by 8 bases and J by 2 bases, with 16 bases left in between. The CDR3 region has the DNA TGTGCCGGAAACAGGGGGGGTACCTACGAGCAGTACTTC. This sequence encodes CAGNRGGTYEQYF.

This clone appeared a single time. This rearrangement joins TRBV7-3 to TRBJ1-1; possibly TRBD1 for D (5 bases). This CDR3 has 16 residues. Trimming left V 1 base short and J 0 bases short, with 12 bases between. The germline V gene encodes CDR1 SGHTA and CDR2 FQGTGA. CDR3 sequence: CASSLIVYRMNTEAFF. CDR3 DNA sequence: TGTGCCAGCAGCTTAATTGTGTACAGGATGAACACTGAAGCTTTCTTT.

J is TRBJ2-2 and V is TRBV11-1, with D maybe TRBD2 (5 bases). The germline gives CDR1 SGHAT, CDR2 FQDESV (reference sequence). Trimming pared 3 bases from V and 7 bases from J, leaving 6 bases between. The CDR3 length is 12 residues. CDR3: CASSFGVGELFF. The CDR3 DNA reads TGTGCCAGCAGCTTCGGGGTCGGGGAGCTGTTTTTT.

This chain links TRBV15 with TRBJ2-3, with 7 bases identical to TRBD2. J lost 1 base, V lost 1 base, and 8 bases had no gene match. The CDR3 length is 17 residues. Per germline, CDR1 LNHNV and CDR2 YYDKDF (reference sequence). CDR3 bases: TGTGCCACCAGCAGAGGCGCCTCTAGCGGCCGCACAGATACGCAGTATTTT. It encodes CATSRGASSGRTDTQYF.

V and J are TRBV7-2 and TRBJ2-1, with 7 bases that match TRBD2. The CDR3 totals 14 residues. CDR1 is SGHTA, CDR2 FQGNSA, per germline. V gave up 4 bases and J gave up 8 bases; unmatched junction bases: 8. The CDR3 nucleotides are TGTGCCAGCAGCTCCCTGGGAGGGCATCATGAGCAGTTCTTC. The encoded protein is CASSSLGGHHEQFF.

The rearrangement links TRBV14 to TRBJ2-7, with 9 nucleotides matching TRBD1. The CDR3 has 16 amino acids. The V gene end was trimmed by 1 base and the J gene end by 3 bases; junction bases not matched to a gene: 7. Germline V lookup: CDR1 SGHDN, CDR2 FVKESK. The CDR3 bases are TGTGCCAGCAGCCAAGGCTTCTCGGGACAGGGCTACGAGCAGTACTTC. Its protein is CASSQGFSGQGYEQYF.

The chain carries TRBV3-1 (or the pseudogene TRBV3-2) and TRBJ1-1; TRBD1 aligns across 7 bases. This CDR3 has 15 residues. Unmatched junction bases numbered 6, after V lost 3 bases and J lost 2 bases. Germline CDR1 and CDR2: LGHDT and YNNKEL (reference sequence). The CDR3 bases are TGTGCCAGCAGCCAGGACGGGACAGTTAACACTGAAGCTTTCTTT. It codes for CASSQDGTVNTEAFF.

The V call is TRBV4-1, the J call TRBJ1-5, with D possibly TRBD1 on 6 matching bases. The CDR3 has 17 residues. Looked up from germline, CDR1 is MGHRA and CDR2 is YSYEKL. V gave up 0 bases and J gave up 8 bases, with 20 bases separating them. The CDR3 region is CASSQEAGAWGIEPQHF. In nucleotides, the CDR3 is TGCGCCAGCAGCCAAGAGGCAGGGGCCTGGGGGATCGAGCCCCAGCATTTT.

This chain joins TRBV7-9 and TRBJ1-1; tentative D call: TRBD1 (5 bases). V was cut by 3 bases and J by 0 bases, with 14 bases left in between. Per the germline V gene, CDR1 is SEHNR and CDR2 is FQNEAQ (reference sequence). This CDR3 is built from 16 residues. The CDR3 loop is CASSFPRAQVNTEAFF. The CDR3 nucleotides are TGTGCCAGCAGCTTCCCCAGGGCTCAGGTGAACACTGAAGCTTTCTTT.

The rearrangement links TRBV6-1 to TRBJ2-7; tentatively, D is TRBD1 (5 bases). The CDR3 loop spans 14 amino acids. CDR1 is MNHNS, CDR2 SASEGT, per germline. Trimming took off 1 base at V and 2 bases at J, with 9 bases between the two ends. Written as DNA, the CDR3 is TGTGCCAGCAGTGAAGTAGACAGAACCTACGAGCAGTACTTC. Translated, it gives CASSEVDRTYEQYF.

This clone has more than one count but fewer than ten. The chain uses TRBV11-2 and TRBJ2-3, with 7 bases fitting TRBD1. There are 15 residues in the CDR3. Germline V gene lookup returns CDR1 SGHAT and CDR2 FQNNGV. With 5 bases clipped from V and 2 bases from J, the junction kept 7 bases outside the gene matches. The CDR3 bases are TGTGCCAGCAGCCAATGGGACAGTACCACAGATACGCAGTATTTT. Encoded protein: CASSQWDSTTDTQYF.

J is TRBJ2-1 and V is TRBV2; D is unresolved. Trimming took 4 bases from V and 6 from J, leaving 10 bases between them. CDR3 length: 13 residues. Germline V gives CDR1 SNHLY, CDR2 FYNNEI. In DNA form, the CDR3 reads TGTGCCAGCAGTGCGTACAGATTCAATGAGCAGTTCTTC. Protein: CASSAYRFNEQFF.

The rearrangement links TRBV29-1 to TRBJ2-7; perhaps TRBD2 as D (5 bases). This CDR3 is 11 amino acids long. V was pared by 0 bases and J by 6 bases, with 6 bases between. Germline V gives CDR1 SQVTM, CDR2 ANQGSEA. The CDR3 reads CSVEDGGEQYF. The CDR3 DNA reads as TGCAGCGTTGAAGACGGAGGCGAGCAGTACTTC.

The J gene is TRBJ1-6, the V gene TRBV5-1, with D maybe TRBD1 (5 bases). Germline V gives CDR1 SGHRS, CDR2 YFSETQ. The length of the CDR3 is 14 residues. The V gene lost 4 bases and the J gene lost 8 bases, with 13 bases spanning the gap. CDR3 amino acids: CASSPNRGDSPLHF. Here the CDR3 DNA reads TGCGCCAGCAGCCCGAATCGGGGGGATTCACCCCTCCACTTT.

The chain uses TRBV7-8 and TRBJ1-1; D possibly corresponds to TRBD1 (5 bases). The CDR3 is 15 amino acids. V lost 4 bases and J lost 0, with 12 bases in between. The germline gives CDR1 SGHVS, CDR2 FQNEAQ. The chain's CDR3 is CASSWTFSMNTEAFF. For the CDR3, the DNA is TGTGCCAGCAGCTGGACATTCAGCATGAACACTGAAGCTTTCTTT.